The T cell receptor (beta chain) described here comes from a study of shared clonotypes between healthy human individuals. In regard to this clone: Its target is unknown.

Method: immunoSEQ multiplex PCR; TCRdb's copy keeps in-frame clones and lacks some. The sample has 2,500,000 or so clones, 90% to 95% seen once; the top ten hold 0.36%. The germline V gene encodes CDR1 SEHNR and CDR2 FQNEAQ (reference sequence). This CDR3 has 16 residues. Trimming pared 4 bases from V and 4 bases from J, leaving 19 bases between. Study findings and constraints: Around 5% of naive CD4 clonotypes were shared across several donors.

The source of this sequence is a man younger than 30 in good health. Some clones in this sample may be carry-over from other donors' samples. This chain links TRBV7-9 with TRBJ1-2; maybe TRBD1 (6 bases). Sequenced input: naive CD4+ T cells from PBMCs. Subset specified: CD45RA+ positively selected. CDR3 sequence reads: CASSSVSRQGFYGYTF. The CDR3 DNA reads TGTGCCAGCAGCTCAGTGTCTCGGCAGGGGTTCTATGGCTACACCTTC.